These 12 T cell receptor beta chains originate from one sample sequenced in a study of T cells in Graves' hyperthyroidism and ophthalmopathy. TCR beta CDR3 regions were amplified from RNA. Using the HTBI primer set, a first-round RT-PCR was run on the TCR CDR3. TCRdb ran MiXCR on the multiplex PCR reads and lists one entry per CDR3 protein. The sample has roughly 560,000 distinct CDR3 sequences; roughly 14% are singletons. Material: blood. The source of these receptors is a woman between 40 and 55 years old with Graves' ophthalmopathy.

This clonotype was detected many times. The CDR3 is CASSPYRGRQTQYF. The DNA for the CDR3 is TGTGCCAGCAGTCCGTACAGGGGGAGGCAGACCCAGTACTTC. This rearrangement joins TRBV6-1 to TRBJ2-5; 8 nucleotides agree with TRBD1. This CDR3 contains 14 residues. CDR1 and CDR2 (germline): MNHNS, SASEGT. The V segment lost 5 bases and the J segment 6 bases; nucleotides outside the gene matches: 8.

This clonotype showed up many times. This chain links TRBV6-2 or TRBV6-3 with TRBJ2-5; weak D call: TRBD1 (6 bases). The CDR3 loop spans 13 amino acids. V lost 2 bases and J lost 10, with 14 bases in between. The V gene's germline CDR1 is MNHEY and CDR2 SVGEGT. The CDR3 DNA reads as TGTGCCAGCAGTTACGTGGGCAGGGGAGACCAGTACTTC. Translation gives CASSYVGRGDQYF.

At least ten counts were recorded for this clonotype. The rearrangement links TRBV27 to TRBJ1-1; unclear D gene. The V end lost 2 bases, the J end lost 3 bases, and 7 bases lay between the germline ends. The CDR3 has 13 amino acids. Germline-derived CDR1 and CDR2 are MNHEY and SMNVEV (reference sequence). This CDR3 reads CASSLKRYTEAFF. The CDR3, as DNA: TGTGCCAGCAGTTTAAAAAGGTACACTGAAGCTTTCTTT.

This clonotype was detected ten times or more. V and J are TRBV27 and TRBJ2-7; 7 positions agree with TRBD1. V was clipped by 2 bases and J by 3 bases; unmatched bases: 4. CDR1 and CDR2 (germline): MNHEY, SMNVEV (reference sequence). The length of the CDR3 is 14 residues. The CDR3 DNA sequence: TGTGCCAGCAGTTTACAACAGGGGTACTACGAGCAGTACTTC. This codes for CASSLQQGYYEQYF.

The V and J genes are TRBV10-3 and TRBJ2-7; 11 bases are shared with TRBD2. V was pared by 8 bases and J by 0 bases, with 3 bases of the junction left unmatched. This CDR3 comprises 14 residues. The germline CDR1 and CDR2 sequences are ENHRY and SYGVKD. The CDR3 DNA sequence: TGTGCCATCCGGACTAGCGGGTACTCCTACGAGCAGTACTTC. Protein product: CAIRTSGYSYEQYF.

The gene calls are TRBV11-3 and TRBJ1-6; 7 nucleotides align to TRBD1. Germline V lookup: CDR1 SGHNT, CDR2 YENEEA. The CDR3 is 17 amino acids. J gave up 1 base and V 5 bases, and 8 bases lay outside the gene matches. CDR3 in amino acids: CASSGLGDSSYNSPLHF. The CDR3 DNA sequence: TGTGCCAGCAGCGGACTCGGGGACAGTTCCTATAATTCACCCCTCCACTTT.

This clonotype was detected ten times or more. The genes are TRBV4-1 and TRBJ2-4; TRBD1 might be the D (6 bases). V was clipped by 3 bases and J by 5 bases, with 20 bases between them. CDR3 length: 17 residues. Germline V lookup: CDR1 MGHRA, CDR2 YSYEKL. The CDR3 region has the DNA TGCGCCAGCAGCCAGCCCCTGGCAGGGGTGGTCCAAAACATTCAGTACTTC. It translates to CASSQPLAGVVQNIQYF.

This rearrangement joins TRBV20-1 to TRBJ2-5, with 16 nucleotides matching TRBD2. The CDR3 is 16 amino acids. The V and J ends lost 5 bases and 5 bases, in that order; junction bases with no gene match: 8. Per the germline V gene, CDR1 is DFQATT and CDR2 is SNEGSKA (reference sequence). This CDR3 reads CSASGTSGRGRETQYF. CDR3 DNA sequence: TGCAGTGCTTCGGGGACTAGCGGGAGGGGTCGGGAGACCCAGTACTTC.

This clonotype was recorded many times. This chain joins TRBV7-2 and TRBJ1-1; D gene ambiguous. The germline CDR1 and CDR2 sequences are SGHTA and FQGNSA. The CDR3 loop spans 13 amino acids. V was clipped by 2 bases and J by 6 bases, with 10 bases between them. This CDR3 reads CASSLKGTAEAFF. CDR3 in DNA: TGTGCCAGCAGCTTAAAAGGTACCGCTGAAGCTTTCTTT.

In this sample, this clonotype turned up many times. This chain joins TRBV11-3 and TRBJ1-3; D is undetermined. The CDR3 totals 13 residues. Germline V gene sequence: CDR1 SGHNT, CDR2 YENEEA. V was pared by 5 bases and J by 7 bases, with 12 bases between. CDR3 region: CASSPTPGNTIYF. Here the CDR3 DNA reads TGTGCCAGCAGCCCCACCCCCGGCAACACCATATATTTT.

There are many counts of this clonotype. This chain uses TRBV19 with TRBJ1-1; D is unclear. Germline assignment: CDR1 LNHDA and CDR2 SQIVND (reference sequence). The length of the CDR3 is 13 residues. V lost 9 bases, J lost 1 base, and 12 bases lay in between. CDR3 residues: CASRATPNTEAFF. CDR3 sequence (DNA): TGTGCCAGCCGCGCGACTCCGAACACTGAAGCTTTCTTT.

This clonotype was picked up many times. The gene calls are TRBV6-5 and TRBJ2-7, with TRBD1 identical over 8 bases. Unmatched junction bases numbered 5, after V lost 0 bases and J lost 4 bases. The CDR3 sequence is 15 residues long. CDR1 and CDR2 (germline): MNHEY, SVGAGI. The CDR3 loop reads CASSYSYGTGYEQYF. DNA for the CDR3: TGTGCCAGCAGTTACTCGTATGGGACAGGTTACGAGCAGTACTTC.